This T cell receptor (beta chain) was identified in a study of spatial heterogeneity in lung cancer. Regarding time point: blood at routine non-recurrence follow-up after resection. No cells were sorted before sequencing. The whole RNA sequenced was extracted from tumor, nontumor lung or frozen PBMC. Ten or more counts support this clonotype. The J segment lost 3 bases and the V segment lost 2 bases, leaving 9 bases of the junction unmatched. There are 17 residues in the CDR3. Germline CDR1 is DFQATT and CDR2 is SNEGSKA (reference sequence). TCRdb called the 5' RACE reads again in MiXCR, with one record for every CDR3 protein. The sample yields about 120,000 distinct CDR3 sequences, 12% seen once.

This rearrangement joins TRBV20-1 to TRBJ2-3; 12 nucleotides agree with TRBD2. Source: PBMCs, taken at follow-up. The receptor comes from a male donor with early-stage non-small cell lung cancer. CDR3 coding DNA: TGCAGTGCTAGAAGGTCTAGCGGGGGGGCCGGTACAGATACGCAGTATTTT. It specifies CSARRSSGGAGTDTQYF.